The 29 T cell receptor beta chains below were found in one sample sequenced in a study of shared clonotypes between healthy human individuals. Sequencing was performed with immunoSEQ multiplex PCR; in TCRdb, only in-frame clones are kept and a portion is missing. The table has approximately 2.4 million clones, around 95% seen once. Specimen: naive CD4+ T cells sorted from blood. As for subset: CD45RA+ positively selected. The receptors stem from a man younger than 35 in good health.

This clone is a singleton in its sample. The chain uses TRBV6-5 and TRBJ2-7; D is perhaps TRBD1 or TRBD2 (5 bases each). The ends were cut back, 3 bases at V and 2 bases at J, with 11 bases in the middle. CDR1 and CDR2 from the germline V gene are MNHEY and SVGAGI. This CDR3 contains 14 residues. CDR3 coding DNA: TGTGCCAGCAGTTATTTGAGGGGAGCCTACGAGCAGTACTTC. Translated, it gives CASSYLRGAYEQYF.

Turning to this clone: The sample holds other DNA sequences that translate to the same CDR3. The rearrangement links TRBV9 to TRBJ2-4, with TRBD1 identical over 10 bases. This CDR3 region has 14 residues. Germline V gene sequence: CDR1 SGDLS, CDR2 YYNGEE. The ends lost 3 bases at V and 7 bases at J; junction bases unmatched: 4. DNA of the CDR3: TGTGCCAGCAGCGCGGGACAGGGGATGAACATTCAGTACTTC. Translated: CASSAGQGMNIQYF.

The chain recombines TRBV5-1 with TRBJ2-2; possibly TRBD2 for D (5 bases). The CDR3 has 16 residues. Germline CDR1 reads SGHRS; CDR2 reads YFSETQ. The V end was cut by 4 bases, the J end by 1 base, with 14 bases between. Written as DNA, the CDR3 is TGCGCCAGCAGCCAGTCACTAGGGATGAACACCGGGGAGCTGTTTTTT. It is translated as CASSQSLGMNTGELFF.

This chain uses TRBV30 with TRBJ2-2; D remains ambiguous. CDR1 is GTSNPN, CDR2 SVGIG, per germline (reference sequence). Trimming cost V 3 bases and J 6 bases, with 8 bases left between them. This CDR3 spans 12 amino acids. The chain's CDR3 is CAWSAPPGELFF. The CDR3 DNA reads TGTGCCTGGAGCGCCCCCCCCGGGGAGCTGTTTTTT.

V gene TRBV11-2 combines with J gene TRBJ1-3; D may be TRBD1 (6 bases). V was clipped by 1 base and J by 3 bases, with 13 bases between them. The germline V gene has CDR1 SGHAT and CDR2 FQNNGV. The CDR3 is 16 residues long. In DNA form, the CDR3 reads TGTGCCAGCAGCTTAGCAGGACAGATCTATGGAAACACCATATATTTT. Translation: CASSLAGQIYGNTIYF.

The genes are TRBV7-3 and TRBJ2-3; D might be TRBD2 (6 bases). The CDR3 covers 13 residues. V was trimmed by 5 bases and J by 2 bases, leaving 8 bases between them. CDR1 and CDR2 (germline): SGHTA, FQGTGA. This CDR3 is CASSRDFTDTQYF. The CDR3 region has the DNA TGTGCCAGCAGCCGGGACTTCACAGATACGCAGTATTTT.

As to this clone: Other DNA sequences of this sample code for an identical CDR3. This chain joins TRBV18 and TRBJ1-1; D may be TRBD1 (6 bases). The V end was cut by 6 bases, the J end by 0 bases, with 14 bases between. Germline CDR1 KGHSH, CDR2 LQKENI. The CDR3 contains 15 residues. CDR3 protein: CASSPQTGLNTEAFF. In DNA form, the CDR3 reads TGTGCCAGCTCCCCCCAGACAGGCCTGAACACTGAAGCTTTCTTT.

The chain combines TRBV6-1 with TRBJ1-5; TRBD1 is a possible D gene (6 bases). Per the germline V gene, CDR1 is MNHNS and CDR2 is SASEGT. This CDR3 spans 15 amino acids. Trimming removed 8 bases at V and 2 bases at J, with 16 bases between. Here the CDR3 reads CASRQGLAGNQPQHF. The CDR3, as DNA: TGTGCCAGCCGGCAGGGGTTGGCTGGCAATCAGCCCCAGCATTTT.

V and J are TRBV6-1 and TRBJ1-2; D possibly corresponds to TRBD1 (5 bases). Trimming took 7 bases from V and 4 from J, leaving 19 bases between them. The V gene's germline CDR1 is MNHNS and CDR2 SASEGT. This CDR3 is 15 amino acids long. In DNA, the CDR3 is TGTGCCAGCACCCCCGAGGCCGGGGGGAGCTATGGCTACACCTTC. It is translated as CASTPEAGGSYGYTF.

J is TRBJ1-2 and V is TRBV2, with TRBD1 as a possible D gene (6 bases). From germline, CDR1 is SNHLY and CDR2 FYNNEI. Trimming took off 6 bases at V and 4 bases at J, with 12 bases between the two ends. There are 13 residues in the CDR3. This CDR3 is CASRAQGTYGYTF. The CDR3 DNA follows: TGTGCCAGCAGGGCCCAGGGGACCTATGGCTACACCTTC.

This clone was picked up one time. The CDR3, as DNA: TGCGCCAGCAGCCAAGAGTTGACAGGGCCAGATACGCAGTATTTT. Its translation: CASSQELTGPDTQYF. The chain has TRBV4-1 and TRBJ2-3, with 7 bases matching TRBD1. The trim removed 0 bases at V and 4 bases at J, leaving 4 bases unmatched. This CDR3 has 15 amino acids. Germline values: CDR1 MGHRA, CDR2 YSYEKL.

This chain uses TRBV27 with TRBJ1-3; D not certain. This CDR3 is 13 amino acids long. The V end lost 2 bases, the J end lost 7 bases, and 9 bases lay between the germline ends. Germline V gene lookup returns CDR1 MNHEY and CDR2 SMNVEV (reference sequence). This chain's CDR3 is CASSLGVGNTIYF. The CDR3 bases are TGTGCCAGCAGTTTAGGAGTGGGTAACACCATATATTTT.

This clone was found a few times. The V gene is TRBV6-1, the J gene TRBJ1-2; D unresolved. Looked up from germline, CDR1 is MNHNS and CDR2 is SASEGT. CDR3 length equals 13 residues. V shed 1 base and J shed 8 bases, with 11 bases lying between them. CDR3 residues: CASSEGQRNGYTF. CDR3 nucleotides: TGTGCCAGCAGTGAAGGGCAGAGGAACGGCTACACCTTC.

Regarding this clone: Different DNA sequences within this sample yield the same CDR3. This rearrangement joins TRBV5-1 to TRBJ2-7; D not resolved. The germline CDR1 and CDR2 sequences are SGHRS and YFSETQ. The CDR3 runs to 12 residues. Trimming pared 1 base from V and 4 bases from J, leaving 6 bases between. The CDR3 region is CASSLTGYEQYF. CDR3 bases: TGCGCCAGCAGCTTGACCGGTTACGAGCAGTACTTC.

The chain carries TRBV7-8 and TRBJ1-1; D gene ambiguous. CDR1 and CDR2 (germline): SGHVS, FQNEAQ. The CDR3 length is 15 residues. Trimming shortened V by 2 bases and J by 0 bases, and 10 bases separated the two germline ends. The CDR3 DNA reads TGTGCCAGCAGCTTATATGTGGGCGTGAACACTGAAGCTTTCTTT. Translated, it gives CASSLYVGVNTEAFF.

The chain links TRBV19 to TRBJ2-5; a weak D match, TRBD1 (6 bases). The V gene's germline CDR1 is LNHDA and CDR2 SQIVND (reference sequence). Trimming left V 3 bases short and J 0 bases short, with 14 bases between. The CDR3 is 16 amino acids. DNA for the CDR3: TGTGCCAGTAGTATTGGGACAAATTCCTACCAAGAGACCCAGTACTTC. Its translation: CASSIGTNSYQETQYF. Filled out from reference TRBV19 and TRBJ2-5, the complete variable domain reads DGGITQSPKYLFRKEGQNVTLSCEQNLNHDAMYWYRQDPGQGLRLIYYSQIVNDFQKGDIAEGYSVSREKKESFPLTVTSAQKNPTAFYLCASSIGTNSYQETQYFGPGTRLLVL.

This clone was counted a single time. J is TRBJ1-4 and V is TRBV2; D ambiguous. The germline CDR1 and CDR2 sequences are SNHLY and FYNNEI. The V end was cut by 4 bases, the J end by 0 bases, with 12 bases between. The CDR3 is 16 amino acids. The CDR3 spells CASSALWTATNEKLFF. In DNA form, the CDR3 reads TGTGCCAGCAGTGCGTTGTGGACTGCAACTAATGAAAAACTGTTTTTT.

This CDR3 reads CASSEADRVGGNQPQHF. In nucleotides, the CDR3 is TGCGCCAGCAGTGAGGCTGACAGGGTGGGAGGCAATCAGCCCCAGCATTTT. The chain combines TRBV10-2 with TRBJ1-5; TRBD1 aligns across 7 bases. V lost 2 bases, J lost 2 bases, and 9 bases stayed unmatched. This CDR3 has 17 amino acids. The germline gives CDR1 WSHSY, CDR2 SAAADI.

This chain links TRBV5-4 with TRBJ2-7; TRBD2 agrees at 12 bases. The germline CDR1 and CDR2 sequences are SGHNT and YYREEE (reference sequence). This CDR3 comprises 15 residues. The V segment lost 1 base and the J segment 2 bases; nucleotides outside the gene matches: 1. The CDR3 reads CASSLRLAGAYEQYF. The CDR3, as DNA: TGTGCCAGCAGCTTGAGACTAGCGGGGGCCTACGAGCAGTACTTC.

This chain links TRBV7-9 with TRBJ1-2; D remains unclear. This CDR3 contains 14 residues. V lost 1 base to trimming and J lost 5 bases, with 11 bases between them. The germline V gene has CDR1 SEHNR and CDR2 FQNEAQ (reference sequence). CDR3 region: CASSLGVEKYGYTF. The CDR3 DNA reads as TGTGCCAGCAGCTTAGGGGTGGAAAAATATGGCTACACCTTC.

The chain joins TRBV19 to TRBJ2-6; 7 bases map to TRBD2. J gave up 2 bases and V 2 bases, and 9 bases lay outside the gene matches. Germline V gene lookup returns CDR1 LNHDA and CDR2 SQIVND (reference sequence). The CDR3 sequence is 18 residues long. The CDR3 loop reads CASSISTREDPGANVLTF. The CDR3 DNA sequence: TGTGCCAGTAGTATATCCACTCGGGAGGACCCTGGGGCCAACGTCCTGACTTTC.

The rearrangement links TRBV27 to TRBJ2-1; TRBD2 matches 7 bases. The CDR3 sequence is 16 residues long. After removal of 0 bases from V and 7 bases from J, the junction contained 9 bases not matched to a gene. Germline V gene data show CDR1 as MNHEY and CDR2 as SMNVEV (reference sequence). The CDR3 region has the DNA TGTGCCAGCAGTTTATCCGGGACTACTACTACAAATGAGCAGTTCTTC. As protein: CASSLSGTTTTNEQFF.

A remark on this clone: At one end, the junction sequence differs from germline, possibly due to a read error. The rearrangement links TRBV7-9 to TRBJ2-7, with 12 bases lining up with TRBD2. The CDR3 totals 15 residues. The germline CDR1 and CDR2 sequences are SEHNR and FQNEAQ (reference sequence). For the CDR3, the DNA is TGTGCCAGCAGCTTAGAAGGGACTAGCGGGTTTCCTGGGGACTTC. Translation gives CASSLEGTSGFPGDF.

The chain is built from TRBV10-3 and TRBJ2-3; TRBD1 matches at 7 bases. V trimming: 6 bases; J trimming: 4 bases; junction bases outside the gene matches: 7. Looked up from germline, CDR1 is ENHRY and CDR2 is SYGVKD. The CDR3 consists of 14 residues. CDR3 sequence: CAIRTQGWADTQYF. The CDR3 DNA is TGTGCCATCAGAACACAGGGGTGGGCAGATACGCAGTATTTT.

The chain employs TRBV11-2 and TRBJ1-6; 8 nucleotides line up with TRBD1. The junction had 10 bases not matched to a gene; V was cut back by 3 bases and J by 9 bases. Germline values: CDR1 SGHAT, CDR2 FQNNGV. The CDR3 runs 16 residues. The CDR3 spells CASSLGQVGTGSPLHF. The DNA for the CDR3 is TGTGCCAGCAGCTTGGGGCAGGTTGGGACAGGTTCACCCCTCCACTTT.

The chain is built from TRBV4-1 and TRBJ2-5; TRBD1 might be the D (6 bases). TRBJ2-7 matches the DNA end more closely, so the J call is doubtful. The CDR3 extends over 16 amino acids. CDR1 MGHRA and CDR2 YSYEKL come from the germline V gene. The CDR3 sequence: CASSQDVGASTYEQYF. CDR3 DNA sequence: TGCGCCAGCAGCCAAGATGTGGGGGCTTCTACCTACGAGCAGTACTTC.

CDR3 nucleotides: TGTGCCAGTAGCGAGGGCTCCTACAATGAGCAGTTCTTC. This translates into CASSEGSYNEQFF. The chain joins TRBV19 to TRBJ2-1; D might be TRBD2 (5 bases). Germline loops: CDR1 LNHDA, CDR2 SQIVND (reference sequence). V was trimmed by 6 bases and J by 0 bases, leaving 6 bases between them. The CDR3 has 13 residues.

The chain is built from TRBV10-3 and TRBJ2-1, with TRBD2 matching over 8 bases. CDR3 length equals 15 residues. The J segment lost 8 bases and the V segment lost 2 bases, leaving 8 bases of the junction unmatched. In germline, CDR1 is ENHRY, CDR2 SYGVKD. CDR3 sequence (DNA): TGTGCCATCAGTGAGACCGGGACTAGTACATATGAGCAGTTCTTC. Translation: CAISETGTSTYEQFF.

V usage is TRBV6-1 and J usage is TRBJ2-2; 9 bases align to TRBD2. The CDR3 has 15 amino acids. V gave up 7 bases and J gave up 7 bases; unmatched junction bases: 10. Germline CDR1 reads MNHNS; CDR2 reads SASEGT. The CDR3 DNA follows: TGTGCCAGCATGGGACTAGCCGGGGTGAGCGGGGAGCTGTTTTTT. This codes for CASMGLAGVSGELFF.